This T cell receptor beta chain was sequenced for a study of cytomegalovirus exposure and HLA in healthy donors. It was the roughly 110-subject validation cohort, separate from the roughly 700-subject first cohort, to which the donors belonged. With 5 bases clipped from V and 3 bases from J, the junction kept 6 bases outside the gene matches. The germline gives CDR1 MNHEY, CDR2 SMNVEV (reference sequence). The CDR3 extends over 15 amino acids. Sequenced by immunoSEQ multiplex PCR; TCRdb stores in-frame clones only, minus some. Here the sample spans 260,000 or so clones, around nine tenths being singletons.

The V and J genes are TRBV27 and TRBJ1-1, with 10 nucleotides matching TRBD1. Sequencing was done on a sample of PBMCs. The sequence came from a man younger than 30 in good health and CMV-seronegative. CDR3 loop: CASSTSGTGDTEAFF. CDR3 in DNA: TGTGCCAGCAGTACTTCCGGGACAGGGGACACTGAAGCTTTCTTT.